This T cell receptor (beta chain) was captured by sequencing in a study of T cell changes during pregnancy in multiple sclerosis. Trimming shortened V by 2 bases and J by 3 bases, and 14 bases separated the two germline ends. The CDR3 runs 14 residues. Germline V gene lookup returns CDR1 SQVTM and CDR2 ANQGSEA. This table comes from immunoSEQ multiplex PCR, and its TCRdb copy is limited to in-frame clones, with some not included. Of more than 55,000 clones detected, approximately 94% appear once; the ten largest clones hold roughly 2.5%. The receptor's source is a female donor with multiple sclerosis, enrolled in a pregnancy study. The rearrangement uses TRBV29-1 and TRBJ2-7, with D perhaps matching TRBD2 (7 bases). Specimen: CD8+ T cells from peripheral blood mononuclear cells, collected after pregnancy. The DNA of the CDR3 is TGCAGCGTTGAATTTGGGGGGGGCGGCTACGAGCAGTACTTC. This gives the protein CSVEFGGGGYEQYF.